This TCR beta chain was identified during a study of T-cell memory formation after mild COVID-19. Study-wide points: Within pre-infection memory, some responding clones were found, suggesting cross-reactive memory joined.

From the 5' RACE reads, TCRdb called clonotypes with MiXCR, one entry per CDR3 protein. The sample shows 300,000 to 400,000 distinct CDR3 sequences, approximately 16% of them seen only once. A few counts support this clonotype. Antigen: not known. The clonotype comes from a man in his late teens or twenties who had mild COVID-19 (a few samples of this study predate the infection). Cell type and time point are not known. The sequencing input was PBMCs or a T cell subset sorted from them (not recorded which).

The CDR3 DNA follows: TGTGCCAGCAGCAAAGACAGGGAACACACCATATATTTT. Its translation: CASSKDREHTIYF. This rearrangement joins TRBV7-9 to TRBJ1-3; 7 bases fit TRBD1. The trim removed 5 bases at V and 8 bases at J, leaving 6 bases unmatched. Germline V gene data show CDR1 as SEHNR and CDR2 as FQNEAQ (reference sequence). The CDR3 is 13 amino acids.